This note documents a single TCR beta chain sequence. This CDR3 spans 17 amino acids. Germline V CDR1 and CDR2: SGHAT, FQNNGV. V trimming: 4 bases; J trimming: 6 bases; junction bases outside the gene matches: 13. It was with random hexamers that roughly 0.5 to 1 ug RNA was reverse transcribed. MiXCR, applied by TCRdb to the immunoSEQ multiplex PCR reads, yields one record per CDR3 protein. This repertoire shows 200,000 to 300,000 distinct CDR3 sequences, almost 97% found once; its top ten account for approximately 0.094%. These data come from a study of CD8 T cells in Susac syndrome. The chain is built from TRBV11-2 and TRBJ2-2, with 8 nucleotides matching TRBD1. The clonotype originates from a human donor with Susac syndrome. Specimen: CD4+ T cells from PBMCs. In DNA, the CDR3 is TGTGCCAGCAGCTCAAGCGGACAGGGTGTTATCGCCGGGGAGCTGTTTTTT. Residues: CASSSSGQGVIAGELFF. Together with reference TRBV11-2 and TRBJ2-2, the CDR3 gives the full variable domain: EAGVAQSPRYKIIEKRQSVAFWCNPISGHATLYWYQQILGQGPKLLIQFQNNGVVDDSQLPKDRFSAERLKGVDSTLKIQPAKLEDSAVYLCASSSSGQGVIAGELFFGEGSRLTVL.